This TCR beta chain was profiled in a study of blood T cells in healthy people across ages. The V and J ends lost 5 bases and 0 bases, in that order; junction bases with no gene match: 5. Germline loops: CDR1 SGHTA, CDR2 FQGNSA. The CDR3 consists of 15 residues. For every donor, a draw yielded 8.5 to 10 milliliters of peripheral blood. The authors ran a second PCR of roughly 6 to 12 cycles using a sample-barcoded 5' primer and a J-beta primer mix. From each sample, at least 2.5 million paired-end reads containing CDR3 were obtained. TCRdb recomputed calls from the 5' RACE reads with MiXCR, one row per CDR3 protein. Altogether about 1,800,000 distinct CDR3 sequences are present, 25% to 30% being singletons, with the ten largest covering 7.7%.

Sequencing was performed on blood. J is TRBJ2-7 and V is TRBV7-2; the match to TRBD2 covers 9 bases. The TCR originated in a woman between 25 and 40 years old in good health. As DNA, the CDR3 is TGTGCCAGCAGCGCCAGGACTAGCGTCTCCTACGAGCAGTACTTC. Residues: CASSARTSVSYEQYF.